Sequencing of this TCR beta chain was carried out in a study of blood T cell repertoires in COVID-19 (dated by TCRdb to about 2020). For context, the study as a whole: Collaborator samples came from the United States, Italy and Spain and covered acute and convalescent phases of COVID-19. The prospective study material was composed of cDNA or gDNA derived from T cells, B-cell-depleted T cells, or PBMCs. The dataset comprised deeply sampled blood TCRbeta repertoires from subjects exposed to, actively infected with, or recovered from COVID-19. The repertoires were released in a freely available public database meant as a resource for research on the immune response to SARS-CoV-2. Samples were obtained from the ongoing ImmuneRACE study (first 160 participants) and from about 1,300 subjects provided by 6 global collaborators. The sample metadata nearly always contained a de-identified subject ID, COVID-19 status, age in years and sex. Where HLA class I and class II types were available, the types were taken from metadata supplied by the sample provider, not from assay-based typing. What the study reported, not specific to this receptor: How much clinical and demographic metadata was included differed by source and by participant, and the metadata was provided uncurated.

The immunoSEQ Assay, a bias-controlled multiplex PCR, was used to amplify TCRbeta CDR3 regions from genomic DNA. Regarding the original processing steps: The number of nucleated cells in each sample was estimated from the amplification of reference gene primers within the assay. Sequence reads were collapsed and filtered to measure the absolute abundance of every unique TCRbeta CDR3 rearrangement. For each sample, productive Simpson clonality was calculated as the square root of Simpson's diversity index over productive rearrangements. The source is immuneACCESS, and TCRdb retained only in-frame sequences with V and J called. Part of the clones is not carried over; for the studies checked, unresolved V genes explain less than half of this, and the remainder is unexplained. V and J calls and clone size come straight from that table; D and trimming were deduced from the DNA. The sample profile shows about 80,000 clones; around 83% of them were found once. The leading ten clones occupy roughly 10% of the sample.

With regard to this clone: Its recognized antigen is unknown. No base-level quality is on record; no much larger clone is a single base apart.

Whole blood was collected in K2EDTA tubes by collaborating institutions according to the institutions' own protocols. For TCRbeta analysis, collaborator samples were shipped as frozen whole blood, as isolated PBMCs, or as DNA extracted from either sample type. The CDR3 runs 15 amino acids, cysteine and phenylalanine included. The DNA shown is the 45-base CDR3, in frame from base 1. The chain is made from TRBV21-1 and TRBJ2-7; the D call in the table, TRBD1, was not verified against the DNA. TRBV21-1 is flagged as a pseudogene. The receptor comes from a human donor in a cohort sampled during active COVID-19. The sample consisted of peripheral blood. The DNA reads TGTGCCAGCAGCAAGTCGACAGGTCGAGCCTACGAGCAGTACTTC. This codes for CASSKSTGRAYEQYF.